The rows below give T cell receptor beta chains drawn from one sample of a study of human T cells and chemical hapten exposure. TCRdb called the RACE reads again in MiXCR, with one record for every CDR3 protein. The sample yields about 190,000 distinct CDR3 sequences, under 30% seen once. The sequencing used whole blood, collected in connection with sensitization to the hapten diphenylcyclopropenone (DPC). All receptors derive from a woman aged 40 to 49 with alopecia areata. Some clones in this sample may be carry-over from other donors' samples. CDR3s include the opening cysteine and the closing phenylalanine or tryptophan. The D gene is left open where the match is weak. Some rows have no size entry. The others give once, few or many, or a class for an expanded clone.

>many|TRBV7-2|TRBJ2-5|.
CASSSSGAGGQETQYF
TGTGCCAGCAGCTCGTCGGGGGCAGGGGGCCAAGAGACCCAGTACTTC
>.|TRBV5-1|TRBJ2-3|TRBD2
CASGVAGPSTDTQYF
TGCGCCAGCGGGGTAGCGGGACCTTCCACAGATACGCAGTATTTT
>few|TRBV10-3|TRBJ2-7|.
CAISGDSPREQYF
TGTGCCATCAGTGGCGACAGCCCCCGCGAGCAGTACTTC
>few|TRBV20-1|TRBJ2-1|TRBD1
CSAPGQGSSYNEQFF
TGCAGTGCCCCAGGACAGGGCAGCTCCTACAATGAGCAGTTCTTC
>.|TRBV4-2|TRBJ2-1|TRBD2
CASSPDWSGSSYNEQFF
TGTGCCAGCAGCCCGGACTGGAGCGGGAGCTCCTACAATGAGCAGTTCTTC
>.|TRBV11-2|TRBJ1-2|.
CASRSVVEGAYGYTF
TGTGCCAGCAGGTCCGTCGTCGAGGGAGCCTATGGCTACACCTTC
>few|TRBV27|TRBJ2-7|.
CASSNTGYYEQYF
TGTGCCAGCAGTAACACAGGCTACTACGAGCAGTACTTC
>.|TRBV6-1|TRBJ2-3|TRBD1
CASLPGQASYTQYF
TGTGCCAGCCTCCCGGGACAGGCATCTTATACGCAGTATTTT
>.|TRBV28|TRBJ2-5|.
CASSPLLGRQTQYF
TGTGCCAGCAGTCCACTGTTGGGTCGACAGACCCAGTACTTC
>.|TRBV20-1|TRBJ2-6|.
CSARGQSSGANVLTF
TGCAGTGCTAGAGGACAGAGCTCTGGGGCCAACGTCCTGACTTTC
>.|TRBV20-1|TRBJ2-1|TRBD2
CSAARLAGDYNEQFF
TGCAGTGCCGCAAGGCTAGCGGGGGACTACAATGAGCAGTTCTTC